A single T cell receptor beta chain is shown here with its context. The data originate from a study of blood T cell repertoires in COVID-19. The CDR3 has 16 residues. Germline CDR1 SGHAT, CDR2 FQNNGV. The ends were cut back, 2 bases at V and 5 bases at J, with 18 bases in the middle. The repertoire was sequenced with immunoSEQ multiplex PCR; TCRdb's copy has only in-frame clones and lacks some. The sample lists 200,000 to 300,000 clones; 86% were seen once. This rearrangement joins TRBV11-2 to TRBJ1-1; weak D call: TRBD1 (6 bases). The sequenced material came from peripheral blood. This TCR came from a woman aged 80 or over with COVID-19, enrolled during active disease. The CDR3 protein is CASSLSGGAGDTEAFF. The DNA of the CDR3 is TGTGCCAGCAGCTTATCCGGGGGGGCAGGGGATACTGAAGCTTTCTTT.